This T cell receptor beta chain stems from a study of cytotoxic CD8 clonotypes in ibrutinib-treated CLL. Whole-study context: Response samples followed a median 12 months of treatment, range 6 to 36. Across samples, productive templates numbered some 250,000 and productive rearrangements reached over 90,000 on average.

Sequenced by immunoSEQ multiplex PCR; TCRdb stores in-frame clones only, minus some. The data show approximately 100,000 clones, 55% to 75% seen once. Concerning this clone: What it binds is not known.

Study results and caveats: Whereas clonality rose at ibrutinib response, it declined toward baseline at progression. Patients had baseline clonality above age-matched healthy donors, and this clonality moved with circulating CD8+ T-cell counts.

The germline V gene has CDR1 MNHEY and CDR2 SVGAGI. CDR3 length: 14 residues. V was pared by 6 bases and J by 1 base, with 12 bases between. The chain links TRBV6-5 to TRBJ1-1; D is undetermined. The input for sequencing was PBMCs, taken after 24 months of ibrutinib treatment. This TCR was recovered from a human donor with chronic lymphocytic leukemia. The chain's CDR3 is CASSPPPGNTEAFF. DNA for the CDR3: TGTGCCAGCAGCCCTCCCCCCGGGAACACTGAAGCTTTCTTT.